This record looks at one T cell receptor beta chain sequence and its context. The antigen is unknown. The data belong to a study of shared clonotypes between healthy human individuals. Study results and caveats: The generation probabilities recorded for non-shared clonotypes fell below those of clonotypes shared by all four donors. Among the subsets, naive ones generally showed larger estimated richness than memory ones. Blood alone was sampled, and tissue repertoires likely differ.

This CDR3 has 15 residues. Deletions cut 2 bases from V and 1 base from J, with 9 bases between. The germline V gene encodes CDR1 MNHEY and CDR2 SMNVEV (reference sequence). Original data processing: Junction-only immunoSEQ sequences carried no quality scores, so filtering differed. The assay was immunoSEQ multiplex PCR, and TCRdb's table has in-frame clones only and misses some. For V, J and clone size, that table is used; D and trimming come from the DNA. Of about 650,000 clones in the sample, roughly 95% were seen once. The naive CD8 fraction comprised CD45RO-negative cells positively selected for CCR7 and excluded terminally differentiated effector memory CD45RA+ cells.

Sequenced material: naive CD8+ T cells sorted from blood. V and J are TRBV27 and TRBJ1-5, with D possibly TRBD1 on 5 matching bases. The sequence derives from a young woman in good health. CDR3 bases: TGTGCCAGCAGTTTAGGACACCTGAGCAATCAGCCCCAGCATTTT. Residues: CASSLGHLSNQPQHF.